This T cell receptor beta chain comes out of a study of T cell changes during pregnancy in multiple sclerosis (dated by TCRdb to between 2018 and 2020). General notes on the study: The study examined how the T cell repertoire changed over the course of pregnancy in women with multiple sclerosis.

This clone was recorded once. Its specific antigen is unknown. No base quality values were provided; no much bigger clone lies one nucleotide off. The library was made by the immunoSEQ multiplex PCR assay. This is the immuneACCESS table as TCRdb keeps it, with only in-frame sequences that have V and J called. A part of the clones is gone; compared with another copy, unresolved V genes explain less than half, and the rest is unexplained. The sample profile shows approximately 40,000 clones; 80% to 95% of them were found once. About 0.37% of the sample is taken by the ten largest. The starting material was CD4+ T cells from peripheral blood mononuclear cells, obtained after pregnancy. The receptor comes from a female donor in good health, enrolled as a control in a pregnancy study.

CDR3 loop: CAIQSGANTGELFF. The DNA is as follows: TGTGCCATCCAATCGGGAGCGAACACCGGGGAGCTGTTTTTT. The chain links TRBV10-3 with TRBJ2-2; TRBD2 is possibly the D segment (6 matching bases). CDR1 and CDR2, looked up from the germline V gene, are ENHRY and SYGVKD. Inclusive of the bounding cysteine and phenylalanine, the CDR3 is 14 residues long. The kept DNA is CDR3 alone, 42 bases in frame from the first base. A distance of 10 bases separates the germline ends of V and J, which lose 8 bases and 0 bases respectively.